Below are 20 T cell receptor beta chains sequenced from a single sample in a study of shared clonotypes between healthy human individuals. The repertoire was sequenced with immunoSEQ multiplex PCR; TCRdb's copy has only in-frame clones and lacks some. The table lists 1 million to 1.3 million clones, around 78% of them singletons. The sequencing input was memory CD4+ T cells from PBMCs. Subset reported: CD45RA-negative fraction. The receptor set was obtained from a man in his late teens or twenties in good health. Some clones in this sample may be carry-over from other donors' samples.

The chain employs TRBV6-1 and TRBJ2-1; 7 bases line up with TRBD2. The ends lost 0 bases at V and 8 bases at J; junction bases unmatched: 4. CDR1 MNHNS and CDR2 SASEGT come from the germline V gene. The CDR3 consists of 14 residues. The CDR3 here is CASSEAGGWDEQFF. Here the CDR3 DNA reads TGTGCCAGCAGTGAAGCGGGAGGGTGGGATGAGCAGTTCTTC.

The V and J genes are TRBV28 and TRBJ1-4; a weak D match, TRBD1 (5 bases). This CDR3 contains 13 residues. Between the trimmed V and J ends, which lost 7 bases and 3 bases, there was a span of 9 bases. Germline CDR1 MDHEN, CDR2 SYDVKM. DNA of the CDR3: TGTGCCAGCATTCGGGGACCTAATGAAAAACTGTTTTTT. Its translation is CASIRGPNEKLFF.

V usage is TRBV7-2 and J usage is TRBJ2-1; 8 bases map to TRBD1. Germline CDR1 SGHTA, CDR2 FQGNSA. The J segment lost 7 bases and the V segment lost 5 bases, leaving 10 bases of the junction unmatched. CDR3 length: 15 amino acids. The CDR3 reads CASSLRQGSGNEQFF. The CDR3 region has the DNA TGTGCCAGCAGCCTTCGACAGGGGTCTGGGAATGAGCAGTTCTTC.

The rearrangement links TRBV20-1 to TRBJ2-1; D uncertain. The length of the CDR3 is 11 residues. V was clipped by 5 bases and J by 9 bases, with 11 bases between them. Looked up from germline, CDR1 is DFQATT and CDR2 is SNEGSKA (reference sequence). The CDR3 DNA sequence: TGCAGTGCTCCCAGGCTAGGTGAGCAGTTCTTC. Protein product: CSAPRLGEQFF.

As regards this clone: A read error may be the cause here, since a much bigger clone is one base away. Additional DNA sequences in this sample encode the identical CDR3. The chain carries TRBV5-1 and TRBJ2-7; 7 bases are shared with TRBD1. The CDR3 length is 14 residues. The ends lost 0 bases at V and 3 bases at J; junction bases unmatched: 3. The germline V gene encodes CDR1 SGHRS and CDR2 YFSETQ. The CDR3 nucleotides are TGCGCCAGCAGCTTGGGACAGGGCTACTACGAGCAGTACTTC. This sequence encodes CASSLGQGYYEQYF. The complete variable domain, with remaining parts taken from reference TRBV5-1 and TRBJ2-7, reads KAGVTQTPRYLIKTRGQQVTLSCSPISGHRSVSWYQQTPGQGLQFLFEYFSETQRNKGNFPGRFSGRQFSNSRSEMNVSTLELGDSALYLCASSLGQGYYEQYFGPGTRLTVT.

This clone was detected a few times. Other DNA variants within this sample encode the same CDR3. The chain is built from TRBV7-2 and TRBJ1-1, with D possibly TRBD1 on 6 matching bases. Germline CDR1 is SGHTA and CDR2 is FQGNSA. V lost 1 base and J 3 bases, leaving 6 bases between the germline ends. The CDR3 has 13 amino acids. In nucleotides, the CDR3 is TGTGCCAGCAGCTTAGACAGGGACACTGAAGCTTTCTTT. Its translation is CASSLDRDTEAFF.

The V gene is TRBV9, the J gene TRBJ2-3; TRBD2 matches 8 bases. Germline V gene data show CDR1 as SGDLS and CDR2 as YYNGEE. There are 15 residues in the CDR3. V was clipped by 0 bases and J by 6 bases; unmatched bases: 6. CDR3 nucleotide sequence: TGTGCCAGCAGCGTAGCGGGAGGGACCATGGATACGCAGTATTTT. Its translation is CASSVAGGTMDTQYF.

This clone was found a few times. Written as DNA, the CDR3 is TGCGCCAGCAGCTTGACAGGACAGGGGGCCAATGAGCAGTTCTTC. Amino acid sequence: CASSLTGQGANEQFF. The chain employs TRBV5-1 and TRBJ2-1, with 11 positions matching TRBD1. Germline V gene data show CDR1 as SGHRS and CDR2 as YFSETQ. Germline trimming cut 1 base from V and 6 bases from J; bases unmatched to any gene: 3. The CDR3 contains 15 residues.

CDR3 amino acids: CASSLGQGIADTQYF. The CDR3 nucleotides are TGCGCCAGCAGCTTGGGACAGGGAATTGCAGATACGCAGTATTTT. The chain links TRBV5-1 to TRBJ2-3; 7 bases are shared with TRBD1. This CDR3 has 15 amino acids. Germline V gene lookup returns CDR1 SGHRS and CDR2 YFSETQ. J was trimmed by 4 bases and V by 0 bases; bases with no gene match: 5. Full variable domain (outside the CDR3, taken from reference TRBV5-1 and TRBJ2-3): KAGVTQTPRYLIKTRGQQVTLSCSPISGHRSVSWYQQTPGQGLQFLFEYFSETQRNKGNFPGRFSGRQFSNSRSEMNVSTLELGDSALYLCASSLGQGIADTQYFGPGTRLTVL.

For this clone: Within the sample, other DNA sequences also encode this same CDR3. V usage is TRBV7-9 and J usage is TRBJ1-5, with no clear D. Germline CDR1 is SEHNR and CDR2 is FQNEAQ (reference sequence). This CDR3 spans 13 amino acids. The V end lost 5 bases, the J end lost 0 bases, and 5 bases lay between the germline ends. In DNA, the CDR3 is TGTGCCAGCAGCGCGGATAGCAATCAGCCCCAGCATTTT. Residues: CASSADSNQPQHF.

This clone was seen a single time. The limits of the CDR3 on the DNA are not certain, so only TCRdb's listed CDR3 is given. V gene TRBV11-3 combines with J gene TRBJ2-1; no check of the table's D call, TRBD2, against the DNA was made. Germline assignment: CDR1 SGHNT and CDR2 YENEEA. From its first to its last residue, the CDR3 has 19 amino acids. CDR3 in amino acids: CASSSSSTSGRWSDNEQFF.

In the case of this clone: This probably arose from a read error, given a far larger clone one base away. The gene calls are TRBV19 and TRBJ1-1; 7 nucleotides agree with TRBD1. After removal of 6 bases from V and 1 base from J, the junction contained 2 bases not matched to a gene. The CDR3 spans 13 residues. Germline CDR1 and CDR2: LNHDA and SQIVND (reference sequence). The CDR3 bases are TGTGCCAGTAGGCGACAGGGGAACACTGAAGCTTTCTTT. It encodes CASRRQGNTEAFF.

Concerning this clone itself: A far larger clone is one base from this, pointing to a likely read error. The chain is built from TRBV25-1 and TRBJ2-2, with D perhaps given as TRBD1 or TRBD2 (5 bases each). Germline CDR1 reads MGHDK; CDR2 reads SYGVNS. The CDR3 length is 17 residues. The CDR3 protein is CASSPDFRDGNTGEPFF. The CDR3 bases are TGTGCCAGCAGCCCCGACTTCCGGGACGGGAACACCGGGGAGCCGTTTTTT.

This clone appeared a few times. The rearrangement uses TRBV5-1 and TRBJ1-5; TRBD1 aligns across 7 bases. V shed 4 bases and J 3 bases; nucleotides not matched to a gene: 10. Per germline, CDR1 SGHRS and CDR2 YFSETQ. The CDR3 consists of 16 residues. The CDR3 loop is CASSPGPGTDNQPQHF. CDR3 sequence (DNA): TGCGCCAGCAGCCCCGGCCCCGGGACAGACAATCAGCCCCAGCATTTT.

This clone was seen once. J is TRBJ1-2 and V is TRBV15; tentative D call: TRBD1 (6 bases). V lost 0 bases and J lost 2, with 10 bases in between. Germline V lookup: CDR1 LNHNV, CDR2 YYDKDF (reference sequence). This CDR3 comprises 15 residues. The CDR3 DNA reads TGTGCCACCAGCAGAGAAGGGGGGTCCAACTATGGCTACACCTTC. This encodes CATSREGGSNYGYTF.

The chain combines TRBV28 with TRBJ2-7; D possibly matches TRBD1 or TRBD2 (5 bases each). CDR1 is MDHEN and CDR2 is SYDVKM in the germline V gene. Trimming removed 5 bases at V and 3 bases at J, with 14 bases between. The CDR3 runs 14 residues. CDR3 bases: TGTGCCAGCAGTCTCAGGGTCGACTACTACGAGCAGTACTTC. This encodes CASSLRVDYYEQYF.

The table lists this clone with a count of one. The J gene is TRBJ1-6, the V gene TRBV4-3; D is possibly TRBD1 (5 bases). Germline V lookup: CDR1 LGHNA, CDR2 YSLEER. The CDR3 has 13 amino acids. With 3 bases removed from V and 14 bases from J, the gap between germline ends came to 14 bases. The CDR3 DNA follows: TGCGCCAGCAGCCAGGGGACCGCGACCACCCTCCACTTT. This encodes CASSQGTATTLHF.

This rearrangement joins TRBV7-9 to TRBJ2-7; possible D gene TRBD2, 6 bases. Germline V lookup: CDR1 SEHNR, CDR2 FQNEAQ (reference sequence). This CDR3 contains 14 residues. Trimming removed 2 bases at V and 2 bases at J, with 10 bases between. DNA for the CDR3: TGTGCCAGCAGCTTAATGATAGCGGCCTACGAGCAGTACTTC. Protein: CASSLMIAAYEQYF.

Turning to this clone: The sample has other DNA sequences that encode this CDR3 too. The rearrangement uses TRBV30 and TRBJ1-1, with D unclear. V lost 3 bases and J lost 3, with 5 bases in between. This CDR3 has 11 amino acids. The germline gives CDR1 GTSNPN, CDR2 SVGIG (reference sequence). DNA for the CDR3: TGTGCCTGGAGCAAAGACACTGAAGCTTTCTTT. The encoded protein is CAWSKDTEAFF.

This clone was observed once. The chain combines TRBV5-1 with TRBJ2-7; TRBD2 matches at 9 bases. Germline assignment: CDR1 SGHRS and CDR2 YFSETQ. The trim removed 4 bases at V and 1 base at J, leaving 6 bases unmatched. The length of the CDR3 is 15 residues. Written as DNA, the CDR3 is TGCGCCAGCAGCCCGACTAGCGGATATTCCTACGAGCAGTACTTC. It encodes CASSPTSGYSYEQYF.